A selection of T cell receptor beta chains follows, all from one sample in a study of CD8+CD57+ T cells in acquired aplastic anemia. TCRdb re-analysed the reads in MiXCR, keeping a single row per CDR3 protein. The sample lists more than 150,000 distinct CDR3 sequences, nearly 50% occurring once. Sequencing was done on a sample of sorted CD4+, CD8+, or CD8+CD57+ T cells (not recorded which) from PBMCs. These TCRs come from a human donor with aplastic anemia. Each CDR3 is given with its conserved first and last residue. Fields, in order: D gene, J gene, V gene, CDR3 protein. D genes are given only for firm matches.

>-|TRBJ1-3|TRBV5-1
CASSHDGNSGNTIYF
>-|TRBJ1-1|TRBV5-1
CASSWGTSKKGTEAFF
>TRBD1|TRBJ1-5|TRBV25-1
CASSSGTGGYQPQHF
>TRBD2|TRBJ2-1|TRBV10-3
CAARVGTSVVEQFF
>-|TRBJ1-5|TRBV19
CASSIDGGSNQPQHF
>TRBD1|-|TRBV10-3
CAISEWTGAEYNEQYF
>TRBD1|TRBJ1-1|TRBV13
CASSGTAQERAFF
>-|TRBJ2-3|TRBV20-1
CSAMSSGEDTQYF
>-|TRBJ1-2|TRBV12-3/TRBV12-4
CASSFGPNYGYTF
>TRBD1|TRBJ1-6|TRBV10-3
CAISLEGGGANPPFHF
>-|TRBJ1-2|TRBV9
CASSVDNNYGYTF
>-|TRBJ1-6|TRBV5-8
CASSPGPYNSPLHF
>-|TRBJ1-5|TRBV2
CASGVNQPQHF
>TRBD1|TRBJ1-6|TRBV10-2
CASSRTGTSNQPLHF
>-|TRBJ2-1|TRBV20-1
CSARAGFF
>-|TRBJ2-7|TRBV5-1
CASPLPYEGTYEQYF
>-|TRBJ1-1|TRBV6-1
CASKIGGGTANTEAFF
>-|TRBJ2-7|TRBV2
CASRGTPGTRLSYEQYF
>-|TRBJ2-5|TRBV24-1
CATRNRDAETQYF
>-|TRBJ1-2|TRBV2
CASTGDYRSDGYTF
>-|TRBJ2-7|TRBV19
CASSKAEITAEQYF
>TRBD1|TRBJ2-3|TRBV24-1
CATSDPRSDRGATDTQYF
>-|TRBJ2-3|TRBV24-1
CATSVEYTQYF
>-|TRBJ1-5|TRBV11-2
CASSLRGVSGSNQPQHF
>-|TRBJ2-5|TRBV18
CASSPNARGHETQYF
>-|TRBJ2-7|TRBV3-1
CASSRNSFQGYEQYF
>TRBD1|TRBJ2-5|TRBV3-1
CASSLGQGGGVTQYF
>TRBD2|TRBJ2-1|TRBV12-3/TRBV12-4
CASSTSGRNEQFF
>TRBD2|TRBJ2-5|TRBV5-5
CASSPPRRTSVQETQYF
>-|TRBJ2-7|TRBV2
CASSEGAHEQYF
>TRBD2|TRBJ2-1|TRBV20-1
CSARVARERHNEQFF
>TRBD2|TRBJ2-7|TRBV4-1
CASSQARFGGAGNEQYF
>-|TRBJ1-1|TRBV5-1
CASSEQGVGTEAFF
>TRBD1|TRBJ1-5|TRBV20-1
CSASGTGSIEQPQHF
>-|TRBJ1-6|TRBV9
CASSVGQAPAPLHF
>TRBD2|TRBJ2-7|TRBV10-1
CASSERGTSGSPEQYF
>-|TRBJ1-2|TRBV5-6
CASSSYIGYTF
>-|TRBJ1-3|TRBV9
CASSVDSGNTIYF
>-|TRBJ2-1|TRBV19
CASSKGEVYNEQFF
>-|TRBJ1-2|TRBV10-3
CAISESAKNNYGYTF
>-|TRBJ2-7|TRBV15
CATSRDGSSYEQYF